The present T cell receptor (beta chain) was sequenced within a study of shared clonotypes between healthy human individuals (dated by TCRdb to 2020 to 2022). Background for the entire study: Three men and two women, aged 18 to 49 years, made up the cohort. For each donor, three plates each were used for CD4 naive and CD4 memory, two plates were used for CD8 naive, and one plate was used for CD8 memory. To increase sequencing depth and limit assay-specific biases, different laboratories used diverse techniques to prepare libraries and sequence TCR repertoires. To estimate repertoire size and how much clonotypes are shared between individuals, the study performed deep sequencing of blood TCR repertoires from a few healthy adults. Between about 0.94 and 8.9 billion PBMCs per donor were obtained by leukapheresis.

Via the germline V gene (reference sequence), CDR1 is MNHEY and CDR2 SMNVEV. V is clipped by 8 bases and J by 8 bases, and the sequence between their germline boundaries is 10 bases long. From the cysteine up to the phenylalanine, the CDR3 has a length of 11 residues. Solely the CDR3 DNA is kept, with 33 bases framed from the first base. On this clone: Its antigen is not yet known. No per-base quality is available; no much larger clone lies one base away.

Findings and caveats that apply to the study as a whole: Rarefaction of sorted-subset datasets indicated incomplete sequencing despite the large sequencing depth. Across a handful of donors, 4.5% to 6.5% of naive CD4, around 3.3% of naive CD8, about 2.3% of memory CD4, and about 0.44% of memory CD8 clonotypes were shared. Compared with non-shared clonotypes, clonotypes shared by all four sorted-subset donors had higher generation probabilities. Sampling was restricted to blood, and TCR repertoires in tissue are likely to differ from TCR repertoires in blood. Pairwise subsampling indicated that sequencing depth was expected to affect the degree of clonotype sharing among donors. Naive subsets generally had larger estimated clonotype richness than memory subsets did. Because the study included only a small number of donors, the genetic and exposure-history diversity represented was limited.

CD8 naive samples were CD45RO-negative cells positively selected for CCR7, giving a CD45RA+CCR7+ population that excluded TemRA cells. Donors were healthy HIV-negative adults with no recently reported acute infections or vaccinations. Every donor was a Caucasian adult residing in Nashville, Tennessee, USA. Blood was collected by leukapheresis, and PBMCs were isolated by Ficoll-Histopaque density gradient centrifugation and then cryopreserved in liquid nitrogen vapor phase. Analytical flow cytometry was used to check the purity and quantity of every magnetically sorted T cell population. Genomic DNA was isolated from each sorted fraction and quantified by UV absorbance on a Nanodrop 2000c. Using the deep immunoSEQ assay, TCR CDR3 regions were amplified from genomic DNA by multiplex PCR. Extracted genomic DNA from each cell subset was spread evenly across all wells of several immunoSEQ 96-well plates, with each plate serving as a replicate. For sorted subsets, 200 ng of genomic DNA, equivalent to about 30,000 T cell genomes, went into each replicate PCR. The purified libraries were quantified using a Qubit 3.0 fluorometer, sized with a Bioanalyzer 2100, and then quantified again using the KAPA Library Quantification kit. Every immunoSEQ 96-well plate was sequenced on a dedicated single-read 150-cycle Illumina NextSeq 550 flow cell. In the paper's pipeline: The immunoSEQ output contained only junctional sequences without quality scores, so filtering could not match that applied to full-length reads. To assign V/J genes and CDR3, sequences were annotated using PyIR, a Python wrapper for IgBLAST v1.9, with IMGT germline references. Reads were removed for weak V/J assignments (E-value above 1e-6), missing CDR3, stop codons, out-of-frame junctions, or ambiguous translated residues. V3J clonotypes were defined as sequences sharing the same inferred V gene, J gene, and CDR3 amino acid sequence. The percentage overlap between two repertoires was calculated by dividing the number of shared unique clonotypes by the size of the smaller repertoire. Richness of each repertoire was evaluated using RTK rarefaction, the Chao1 estimator, and Recon v2.1 estimates of unobserved clonotypes. For all TCRbeta clonotypes obtained by the gDNA method from four donors, generation probabilities were computed with OLGA. As stored in TCRdb, this immuneACCESS dataset retains in-frame rearrangements with V and J assigned. A fraction of the clones does not appear; measured against another copy, unresolved V genes explain less than half of the discrepancy, and the remainder lacks a known reason. That table is the source of V, J and clone size, and D and trimming were worked out from the DNA. This sample gives about 680,000 clones in total; under 95% of them show up just once. Approximately 24% of the sample comes from the top ten.

The rearranged segments are TRBV27 and TRBJ2-1; the D gene cannot be resolved reliably. Sequencing used naive CD8+ T cells sorted from blood. The sample's cell subset or site label, decoded: CD45RA+CCR7+. The clonotype was recovered from a man under 40 in good health. In nucleotide form, the sequence is TGTGCCAGCGTTTGGATGTATGAGCAGTTCTTC. Its protein reads: CASVWMYEQFF.